This TCR beta chain was found in a study of T cell repertoires in MIS-A myocarditis. Method: immunoSEQ multiplex PCR; TCRdb's copy keeps in-frame clones and lacks some. This table holds fewer than 15,000 clones, about 67% found once. V dropped 7 bases and J dropped 1; count of bases not matched to a gene: 5. The germline V gene encodes CDR1 LNHDA and CDR2 SQIVND (reference sequence). This CDR3 spans 14 amino acids. The sequenced material came from left ventricle heart tissue obtained at autopsy. The genes are TRBV19 and TRBJ1-1; TRBD1 aligns across 8 bases. This receptor was obtained from a man younger than 35 with fulminant myocarditis from multisystem inflammatory syndrome in adults (MIS-A) after COVID-19. The CDR3 loop reads CASKLGTGNTEAFF. CDR3 sequence (DNA): TGTGCCAGTAAGTTGGGGACAGGGAACACTGAAGCTTTCTTT.